This T cell receptor (beta chain) was profiled in a study of shared clonotypes between healthy human individuals. The deep-level immunoSEQ assay was used. The protocol was immunoSEQ multiplex PCR, while the TCRdb copy is restricted to in-frame clones and leaves out a portion. The repertoire holds about 550,000 clones, with nearly 97% as singletons. CD8 cells classed as naive were CD45RO-negative and positively selected for CCR7, excluding terminally differentiated effector memory CD45RA+ cells. All of the donors resided in Nashville, Tennessee, and each was a Caucasian adult. Sequenced: naive CD8+ T cells sorted from blood. The TCR sequence derives from a woman in her 30s in good health.

CDR3: CASSISLAGGPTDTQYF. CDR3 coding DNA: TGTGCCAGTAGTATATCCCTAGCGGGAGGGCCGACAGATACGCAGTATTTT. The gene calls are TRBV19 and TRBJ2-3, with 12 nucleotides matching TRBD2. CDR3 length: 17 amino acids. Germline V gene data show CDR1 as LNHDA and CDR2 as SQIVND (reference sequence). V lost 2 bases to trimming and J lost 3 bases; unmatched junction nucleotides: 6.